This TCR beta chain stems from a study of identical twins. The table lists this clonotype with a few counts. Template switching (which added a universal primer site) was used, and cDNA carried unique molecular identifiers. Using its own MiXCR run on the 5' RACE reads, TCRdb lists one record per CDR3 protein. The sample consists of 1.5 million to 2 million distinct CDR3 sequences, under 35% of them appearing once. The CDR3 is made up of 14 amino acids. V was shortened by 3 bases and J by 8 bases, with 14 bases between the two germline ends. Looked up from germline, CDR1 is SGHVS and CDR2 is FQNEAQ. Sequencing was carried out using cord blood. The sequence was obtained from a newborn girl in good health. The rearrangement joins TRBV7-8 to TRBJ2-1; D ambiguous. The CDR3 here is CASSFRLETYEQFF. Here the CDR3 DNA reads TGTGCCAGCAGCTTCAGATTAGAAACCTATGAGCAGTTCTTC.